In this sample, the clone carrying this T cell receptor (beta chain) turned up a few times. What it binds is unknown. The isolated RNA, all of it, was reverse transcribed, so expressed TCRB transcripts were what got sequenced. The assay was immunoSEQ multiplex PCR, and TCRdb's table has in-frame clones only and misses some. The sample has a few hundred thousand clones, about 15% seen once. Once sorted, every population was more than 98% pure. CDR3 length: 14 residues. Germline V gene lookup returns CDR1 GTSNPN and CDR2 SVGIG (reference sequence). The V end was cut by 1 base, the J end by 2 bases, with 11 bases between. The entry originates in a study of beta chain features in type 1 diabetes. Whole-study results and caveats: The study found fewer insertions and more deletions at VDJ junctions in type 1 diabetes patients.

This receptor was obtained from a woman between 18 and 30 years old in good health. Material for sequencing was naive CD4+ T cells from blood. V usage is TRBV30 and J usage is TRBJ2-5; TRBD2 might be the D (6 bases). CDR3 in amino acids: CAWSERVAQETQYF. The CDR3 region has the DNA TGTGCCTGGAGTGAGCGGGTAGCGCAAGAGACCCAGTACTTC.